This TCR beta chain was sequenced during a study of blood T cell repertoires in COVID-19. Study-wide background: Researchers got acute and convalescent COVID-19 samples from the United States, Italy and Spain. T cells, B-cell-depleted T cells, or PBMCs provided the cDNA or gDNA that served as material.

This CDR3 has 14 amino acids. Germline V CDR1 and CDR2: MNHEY, SVGAGI. V was pared by 6 bases and J by 4 bases, with 6 bases of the junction left unmatched. Per the original data handling: From reference gene primer amplification, estimates of nucleated cell counts were derived. Clones were read by immunoSEQ multiplex PCR, and TCRdb kept only the in-frame ones, dropping some. V and J calls and clone size are copied from that table; D and trimming were computed from the DNA. The table shows 130,000 or so clones, with roughly 88% occurring only once. This clonotype was sampled from a man between 65 and 80 years old with active COVID-19. The sample taken for sequencing was peripheral blood. The rearrangement joins TRBV6-5 to TRBJ2-1; 7 bases fit TRBD2. The CDR3 loop is CASRHSGIYNEQFF. The CDR3 DNA is TGTGCCAGCAGGCACAGCGGGATATACAATGAGCAGTTCTTC.